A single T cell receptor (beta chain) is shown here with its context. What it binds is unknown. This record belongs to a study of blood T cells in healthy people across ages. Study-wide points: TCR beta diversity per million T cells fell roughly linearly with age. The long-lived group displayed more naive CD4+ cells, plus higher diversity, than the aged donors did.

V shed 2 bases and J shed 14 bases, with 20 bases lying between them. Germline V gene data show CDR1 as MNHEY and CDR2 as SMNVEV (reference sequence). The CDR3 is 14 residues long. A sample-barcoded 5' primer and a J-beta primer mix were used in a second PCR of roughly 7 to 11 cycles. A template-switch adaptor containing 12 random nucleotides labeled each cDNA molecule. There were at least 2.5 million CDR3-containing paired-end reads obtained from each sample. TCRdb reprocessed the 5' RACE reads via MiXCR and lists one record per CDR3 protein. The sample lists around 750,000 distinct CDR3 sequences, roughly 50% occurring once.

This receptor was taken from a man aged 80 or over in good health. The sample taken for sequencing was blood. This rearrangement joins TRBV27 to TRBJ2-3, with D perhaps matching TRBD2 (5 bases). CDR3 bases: TGTGCCAGCAGTTTAGGACTCGCGGTCGGATACGCGTATTTT. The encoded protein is CASSLGLAVGYAYF.